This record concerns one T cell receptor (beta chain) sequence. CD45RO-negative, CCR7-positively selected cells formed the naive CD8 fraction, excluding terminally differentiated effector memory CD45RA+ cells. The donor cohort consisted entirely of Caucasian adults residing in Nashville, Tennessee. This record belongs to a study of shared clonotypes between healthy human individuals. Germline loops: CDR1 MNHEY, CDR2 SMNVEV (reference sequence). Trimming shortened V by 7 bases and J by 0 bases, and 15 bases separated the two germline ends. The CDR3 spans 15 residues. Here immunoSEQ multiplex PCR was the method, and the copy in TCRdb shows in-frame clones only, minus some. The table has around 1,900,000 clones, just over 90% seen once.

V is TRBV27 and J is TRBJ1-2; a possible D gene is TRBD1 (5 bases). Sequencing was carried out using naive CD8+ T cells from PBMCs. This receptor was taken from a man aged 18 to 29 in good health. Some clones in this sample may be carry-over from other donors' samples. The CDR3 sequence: CASMGGDSANYGYTF. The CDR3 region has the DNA TGTGCCAGCATGGGGGGGGACTCAGCTAACTATGGCTACACCTTC.